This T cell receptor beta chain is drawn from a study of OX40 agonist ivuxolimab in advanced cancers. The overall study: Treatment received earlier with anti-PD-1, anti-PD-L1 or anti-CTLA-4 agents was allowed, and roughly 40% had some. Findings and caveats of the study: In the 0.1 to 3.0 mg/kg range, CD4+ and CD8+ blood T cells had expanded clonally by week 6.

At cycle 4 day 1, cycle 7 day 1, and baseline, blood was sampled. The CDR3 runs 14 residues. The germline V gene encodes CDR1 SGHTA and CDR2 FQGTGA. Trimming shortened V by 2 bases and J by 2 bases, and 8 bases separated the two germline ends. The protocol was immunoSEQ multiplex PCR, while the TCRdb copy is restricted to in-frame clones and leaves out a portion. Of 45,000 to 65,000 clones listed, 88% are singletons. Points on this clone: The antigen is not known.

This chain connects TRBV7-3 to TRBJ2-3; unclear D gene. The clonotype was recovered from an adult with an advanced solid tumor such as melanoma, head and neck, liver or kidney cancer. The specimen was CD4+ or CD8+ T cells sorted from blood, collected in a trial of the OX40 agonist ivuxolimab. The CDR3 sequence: CASSLGPPTDTQYF. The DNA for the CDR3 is TGTGCCAGCAGCTTAGGTCCTCCCACAGATACGCAGTATTTT.